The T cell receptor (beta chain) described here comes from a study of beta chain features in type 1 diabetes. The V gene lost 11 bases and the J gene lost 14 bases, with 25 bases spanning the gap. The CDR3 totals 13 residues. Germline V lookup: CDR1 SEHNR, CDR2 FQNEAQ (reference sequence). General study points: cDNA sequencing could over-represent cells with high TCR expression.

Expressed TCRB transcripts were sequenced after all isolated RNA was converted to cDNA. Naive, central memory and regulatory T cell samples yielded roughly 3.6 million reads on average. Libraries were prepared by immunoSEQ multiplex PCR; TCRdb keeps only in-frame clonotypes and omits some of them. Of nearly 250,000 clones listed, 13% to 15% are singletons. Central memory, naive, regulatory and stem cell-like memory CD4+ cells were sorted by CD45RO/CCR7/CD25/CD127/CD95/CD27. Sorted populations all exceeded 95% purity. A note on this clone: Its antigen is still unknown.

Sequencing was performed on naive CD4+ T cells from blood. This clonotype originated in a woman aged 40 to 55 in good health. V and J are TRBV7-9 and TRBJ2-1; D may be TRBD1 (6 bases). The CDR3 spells CAGTGTPPITEFF. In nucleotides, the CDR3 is TGTGCCGGAACCGGGACACCGCCAATTACGGAGTTCTTC.